Listed here are 30 T cell receptor beta chains from one sample, sequenced in a study of T cell responses to AZD1222 COVID-19 vaccine. The method was immunoSEQ multiplex PCR; TCRdb's version includes in-frame clones alone and lacks a portion of them. Here the sample spans about 86,000 clones, 89% being singletons. The specimen was peripheral blood, collected 28 days after the second AZD1222 dose. The receptors originated from an adult who received the AZD1222 COVID-19 vaccine.

This chain connects TRBV9 to TRBJ2-3, with D unclear. This CDR3 is 14 amino acids long. CDR1 is SGDLS, CDR2 YYNGEE, per germline. V gave up 2 bases and J gave up 1 base, with 8 bases separating them. In nucleotides, the CDR3 is TGTGCCAGCAGCGTTAGGGTCGGCACAGATACGCAGTATTTT. It yields the protein CASSVRVGTDTQYF.

The chain couples TRBV6-5 to TRBJ1-2; D is undetermined. CDR1 is MNHEY and CDR2 is SVGAGI in the germline V gene. This CDR3 spans 15 amino acids. Between the trimmed V and J ends, which lost 5 bases and 8 bases, there was a span of 21 bases. As DNA, the CDR3 is TGTGCCAGCAGTACCCCGGCAGTACCCCTTGCAGGCTACACCTTC. Protein sequence: CASSTPAVPLAGYTF.

The chain links TRBV5-4 to TRBJ2-7; possibly TRBD2 for D (7 bases). Per the germline V gene, CDR1 is SGHNT and CDR2 is YYREEE (reference sequence). The CDR3 has 16 residues. Trimming pared 0 bases from V and 3 bases from J, leaving 16 bases between. CDR3 coding DNA: TGTGCCAGCAGCTTGGACCATAGGGGGGAGGGCTACGAGCAGTACTTC. It encodes CASSLDHRGEGYEQYF.

V is TRBV27 and J is TRBJ1-5; 8 bases line up with TRBD1. The CDR3 runs to 16 residues. From germline, CDR1 is MNHEY and CDR2 SMNVEV (reference sequence). V was clipped by 5 bases and J by 7 bases; unmatched bases: 13. The CDR3 sequence is CASSTRQGWGFQPQHF. Written as DNA, the CDR3 is TGTGCCAGCAGTACCCGACAGGGGTGGGGTTTCCAGCCCCAGCATTTT.

This chain connects TRBV7-3 to TRBJ2-5; 8 nucleotides match TRBD2. Germline V CDR1 and CDR2: SGHTA, FQGTGA. The CDR3 spans 16 residues. The V segment lost 2 bases and the J segment 4 bases; nucleotides outside the gene matches: 9. The CDR3 reads CASSLDGGAFRETQYF. The CDR3 nucleotides read TGTGCCAGCAGCTTAGACGGGGGGGCGTTTCGAGAGACCCAGTACTTC.

This rearrangement joins TRBV6-2 or TRBV6-3 to TRBJ1-2; D is ambiguous. CDR1 MNHEY and CDR2 SVGEGT come from the germline V gene. The V and J ends lost 2 bases and 4 bases respectively, with 8 bases between them. The CDR3 spans 13 residues. The CDR3 loop reads CASSYGESYGYTF. CDR3 bases: TGTGCCAGCAGTTACGGGGAGAGCTATGGCTACACCTTC.

CDR3 amino acids: CAQPTGTGKYEQYF. The DNA of the CDR3 is TGTGCCCAGCCTACCGGGACAGGAAAATACGAGCAGTACTTC. The chain combines TRBV3-1 (or the pseudogene TRBV3-2) with TRBJ2-7; 8 positions match TRBD1. Germline trimming cut 11 bases from V and 4 bases from J; bases unmatched to any gene: 13. CDR1 and CDR2 (germline): LGHDT, YNNKEL (reference sequence). CDR3 length: 14 residues.

The rearrangement uses TRBV9 and TRBJ1-6; 10 nucleotides agree with TRBD1. The CDR3 totals 15 residues. With 3 bases clipped from V and 8 bases from J, the junction kept 5 bases outside the gene matches. The germline CDR1 and CDR2 sequences are SGDLS and YYNGEE. DNA of the CDR3: TGTGCCAGCAGCGCGACAGGGGGCGAATATTCACCCCTCCACTTT. Its translation: CASSATGGEYSPLHF.

The chain links TRBV7-9 to TRBJ1-2; D call uncertain. Germline V gene data show CDR1 as SEHNR and CDR2 as FQNEAQ (reference sequence). This CDR3 comprises 13 residues. Deletions cut 0 bases from V and 7 bases from J, with 9 bases between. CDR3 DNA sequence: TGTGCCAGCAGCTTAGCCGGTGGCCCTGGCTACACCTTC. Residues: CASSLAGGPGYTF.

The chain employs TRBV2 and TRBJ1-2; D gene uncertain. Germline lookup yields CDR1 SNHLY and CDR2 FYNNEI. This CDR3 is built from 15 residues. With 2 bases removed from V and 7 bases from J, the gap between germline ends came to 17 bases. CDR3 DNA: TGTGCCAGCAGTGAAAACATCGATTTCCTGAGTGGCTACACCTTC. Protein: CASSENIDFLSGYTF.

This clone came up once. The CDR3 sequence is CASSQEGNYGYTF. As DNA, the CDR3 is TGCGCCAGCAGCCAAGAAGGAAACTATGGCTACACCTTC. The chain carries TRBV4-1 and TRBJ1-2; D is ambiguous. The germline V and J ends were trimmed by 0 bases and 2 bases, with 4 bases remaining between them. Germline-derived CDR1 and CDR2 are MGHRA and YSYEKL. CDR3 length: 13 amino acids.

The chain is built from TRBV27 and TRBJ1-2; D ambiguous. Germline V CDR1 and CDR2: MNHEY, SMNVEV (reference sequence). V lost 5 bases, J lost 8 bases, and 18 bases lay in between. The CDR3 length is 14 residues. The CDR3 DNA reads as TGTGCCAGCAGTCCCCGGGGAGACATTGGAGGCTACACCTTC. This translates into CASSPRGDIGGYTF.

The V call is TRBV7-2, the J call TRBJ2-5; 8 bases are shared with TRBD2. Unmatched junction bases numbered 10, after V lost 2 bases and J lost 5 bases. CDR3 length: 16 amino acids. Germline V gives CDR1 SGHTA, CDR2 FQGNSA. CDR3 residues: CASSLSRSGGGETQYF. DNA for the CDR3: TGTGCCAGCAGCTTAAGTAGGAGCGGGGGAGGCGAGACCCAGTACTTC.

The table lists this clone with a count of one. The V call is TRBV27, the J call TRBJ1-2; D may be TRBD1 (6 bases). The CDR3 spans 15 residues. Deletions cut 2 bases from V and 0 bases from J, with 10 bases between. CDR1 MNHEY and CDR2 SMNVEV come from the germline V gene (reference sequence). The CDR3 sequence: CASSLTGQTNYGYTF. CDR3 nucleotide sequence: TGTGCCAGCAGTTTAACTGGACAGACTAACTATGGCTACACCTTC.

The chain combines TRBV28 with TRBJ1-2; 8 nucleotides align to TRBD1. V was pared by 3 bases and J by 7 bases, with 16 bases of the junction left unmatched. The length of the CDR3 is 17 residues. Germline CDR1 reads MDHEN; CDR2 reads SYDVKM. The CDR3 region has the DNA TGTGCCAGCAGTTTTAGAGGACAGGGAGGGCTGTCTGGTGGCTACACCTTC. It is translated as CASSFRGQGGLSGGYTF.

This chain uses TRBV15 with TRBJ1-2; D is unclear. The length of the CDR3 is 16 residues. Germline lookup yields CDR1 LNHNV and CDR2 YYDKDF (reference sequence). V lost 4 bases and J 6 bases, leaving 21 bases between the germline ends. In DNA form, the CDR3 reads TGTGCCACCAGCACAGATCCGACTTCTTATCTCAATGGCTACACCTTC. Amino acids: CATSTDPTSYLNGYTF.

The chain uses TRBV11-3 and TRBJ2-1; possibly TRBD1 for D (6 bases). Between the trimmed V and J ends, which lost 5 bases and 2 bases, there was a span of 13 bases. The CDR3 extends over 15 amino acids. Germline V gives CDR1 SGHNT, CDR2 YENEEA. The CDR3 reads CASSRMQGTYNEQFF. CDR3 sequence (DNA): TGTGCCAGCAGCCGGATGCAGGGGACCTACAATGAGCAGTTCTTC.

The V and J genes are TRBV4-1 and TRBJ2-7, with a tentative D call TRBD1 (5 bases). CDR1 MGHRA and CDR2 YSYEKL come from the germline V gene. The CDR3 loop spans 15 amino acids. Trimming removed 3 bases from V and 2 bases from J, with 14 bases in between. The CDR3 coding sequence is TGCGCCAGCAGCCAGCTGCAGGGTGCTCCCTACGAGCAGTACTTC. Its translation: CASSQLQGAPYEQYF.

The chain employs TRBV5-1 and TRBJ2-3; 7 bases align to TRBD1. The CDR3 has 16 amino acids. Germline V CDR1 and CDR2: SGHRS, YFSETQ. V gave up 3 bases and J gave up 0 bases; unmatched junction bases: 7. DNA of the CDR3: TGCGCCAGCAGCTCCCGGGACAGACAAAGCACAGATACGCAGTATTTT. This translates into CASSSRDRQSTDTQYF.

The chain recombines TRBV19 with TRBJ1-6; 7 bases are shared with TRBD1. CDR1 and CDR2 (germline): LNHDA, SQIVND (reference sequence). The V segment lost 5 bases and the J segment 8 bases; nucleotides outside the gene matches: 9. The CDR3 is made up of 15 amino acids. The CDR3: CASSPPDRYDSPLHF. As DNA, the CDR3 is TGTGCCAGTAGTCCCCCGGACAGGTACGATTCACCCCTCCACTTT.

DNA of the CDR3: TGTGCCAGCAGCGAGGGCAACTTCCAAGAGACCCAGTACTTC. It codes for CASSEGNFQETQYF. This chain uses TRBV9 with TRBJ2-5; D is uncertain. Germline V CDR1 and CDR2: SGDLS, YYNGEE. V was trimmed by 3 bases and J by 1 base, leaving 10 bases between them. CDR3 length: 14 amino acids.

This chain uses TRBV6-5 with TRBJ1-3, with D possibly matching TRBD1 (6 bases). The germline V and J ends were trimmed by 6 bases and 1 base, with 10 bases remaining between them. Germline CDR1 and CDR2: MNHEY and SVGAGI. The CDR3 covers 14 residues. The CDR3 nucleotides read TGTGCCAGCAGGCCTACAGGGTCTGGAAACACCATATATTTT. Amino acids: CASRPTGSGNTIYF.

The rearrangement links TRBV5-8 to TRBJ1-5; 7 positions match TRBD1. Per the germline V gene, CDR1 is SGHTS and CDR2 is YDEGEE. This CDR3 spans 17 amino acids. The junction had 14 bases not matched to a gene; V was cut back by 0 bases and J by 8 bases. CDR3 region: CASSLVGDREGDEPQHF. For the CDR3, the DNA is TGTGCCAGCAGCTTGGTCGGAGACAGGGAAGGTGATGAGCCCCAGCATTTT.

This chain joins TRBV24-1 and TRBJ2-5; 10 bases are shared with TRBD1. Trimming removed 4 bases from V and 5 bases from J; junction bases left unmatched: 9. The CDR3 has 16 amino acids. Germline V gene sequence: CDR1 KGHDR, CDR2 SFDVKD. CDR3 residues: CATSDLGTGVSETQYF. The CDR3 DNA reads as TGTGCCACCAGTGACCTTGGGACAGGGGTTTCGGAGACCCAGTACTTC.

The chain has TRBV3-1 (or the pseudogene TRBV3-2) and TRBJ2-7, with D perhaps TRBD2 (5 bases). V lost 3 bases, J lost 0 bases, and 12 bases lay in between. Germline V lookup: CDR1 LGHDT, CDR2 YNNKEL (reference sequence). The CDR3 extends over 15 amino acids. The CDR3: CASSQFSDLSYEQYF. As DNA, the CDR3 is TGTGCCAGCAGCCAGTTTAGCGACCTCTCCTACGAGCAGTACTTC.

The chain carries TRBV7-9 and TRBJ2-1; no firm D call. CDR1 and CDR2 from the germline V gene are SEHNR and FQNEAQ (reference sequence). This CDR3 region has 12 residues. Trimming shortened V by 5 bases and J by 3 bases, and 5 bases separated the two germline ends. The CDR3 protein is CASSDGYNEQFF. CDR3 bases: TGTGCCAGCAGCGATGGCTACAATGAGCAGTTCTTC.

V gene TRBV6-1 combines with J gene TRBJ2-3, with TRBD2 matching 10 bases. Trimming removed 2 bases from V and 5 bases from J; junction bases left unmatched: 4. Germline V CDR1 and CDR2: MNHNS, SASEGT. The CDR3 sequence is 15 residues long. CDR3 loop: CASSETSGEGDTQYF. CDR3 in DNA: TGTGCCAGCAGTGAAACTAGCGGGGAGGGAGATACGCAGTATTTT.

The chain joins TRBV12-5 to TRBJ2-3; D gene ambiguous. This CDR3 is built from 14 residues. Per germline, CDR1 LGHNT and CDR2 FRNRAP. The V and J ends lost 1 base and 2 bases respectively, with 7 bases between them. CDR3 sequence (DNA): TGTGCTAGTGGTTTGGGGGTAGCCACAGATACGCAGTATTTT. Translation: CASGLGVATDTQYF.

The chain has TRBV4-1 and TRBJ2-2, with unresolved D. Trimming took off 0 bases at V and 5 bases at J, with 10 bases between the two ends. Per the germline V gene, CDR1 is MGHRA and CDR2 is YSYEKL. The CDR3 spans 15 residues. CDR3 sequence reads: CASSQEPASTGELFF. As DNA, the CDR3 is TGCGCCAGCAGCCAAGAACCGGCGAGTACCGGGGAGCTGTTTTTT.

V usage is TRBV6-6 and J usage is TRBJ2-1; 7 positions agree with TRBD2. The ends lost 8 bases at V and 9 bases at J; junction bases unmatched: 10. There are 13 residues in the CDR3. Germline values: CDR1 MNHNY, CDR2 SVGAGI (reference sequence). The chain's CDR3 is CASRGRGRAEQFF. The DNA of the CDR3 is TGTGCCAGCCGAGGGAGGGGACGGGCTGAGCAGTTCTTC.